Shown below are 5 T cell receptor beta chains from a single sample sequenced in a study of beta chain features in type 1 diabetes. Of the isolated RNA, all was reverse transcribed, and so the sequenced material was expressed TCRB transcripts. Generated by immunoSEQ multiplex PCR, the TCRdb table keeps only in-frame clones and is missing some. The sample lists 110,000 to 150,000 clones, about 10% occurring once. The sample consisted of central memory CD4+ T cells from blood. Receptors were obtained from a young man in good health.

The CDR3 loop reads CASSLGQEVYGYTF. The DNA of the CDR3 is TGTGCCAGCAGCTTAGGACAGGAGGTCTATGGCTACACCTTC. The V and J genes are TRBV7-2 and TRBJ1-2; a weak D match, TRBD1 (6 bases). V lost 1 base to trimming and J lost 4 bases, with 10 bases between them. This CDR3 comprises 14 residues. Germline V gene data show CDR1 as SGHTA and CDR2 as FQGNSA. The full variable domain, rest sourced from reference TRBV7-2 and TRBJ1-2, is GAGVSQSPSNKVTEKGKDVELRCDPISGHTALYWYRQSLGQGLEFLIYFQGNSAPDKSGLPSDRFSAERTGGSVSTLTIQRTQQEDSAVYLCASSLGQEVYGYTFGSGTRLTVV.

This clone was counted between two and nine times. The same CDR3 also results from other DNA sequences found in this sample. The chain employs TRBV7-9 and TRBJ2-5, with 11 positions matching TRBD1. The CDR3 has 14 residues. V dropped 5 bases and J dropped 5; count of bases not matched to a gene: 4. Germline V lookup: CDR1 SEHNR, CDR2 FQNEAQ (reference sequence). CDR3 residues: CASSPGTGGETQYF. The CDR3 bases are TGTGCCAGCAGCCCCGGGACAGGGGGGGAGACCCAGTACTTC.

In its sample, this clone was seen a few times. The rearrangement links TRBV5-4 to TRBJ2-5, with a possible D match to TRBD1 (6 bases). V shed 1 base and J shed 5 bases, with 9 bases lying between them. The CDR3 sequence is 13 residues long. Germline CDR1 reads SGHNT; CDR2 reads YYREEE (reference sequence). The CDR3 region is CASSLKGVETQYF. Here the CDR3 DNA reads TGTGCCAGCAGCTTGAAGGGGGTGGAGACCCAGTACTTC. Looking up the rest from reference TRBV5-4 and TRBJ2-5 gives the full variable domain: ETGVTQSPTHLIKTRGQQVTLRCSSQSGHNTVSWYQQALGQGPQFIFQYYREEENGRGNFPPRFSGLQFPNYSSELNVNALELDDSALYLCASSLKGVETQYFGPGTRLLVL.

This chain joins TRBV18 and TRBJ1-3, with TRBD1 as a possible D gene (6 bases). The V and J ends lost 3 bases and 1 base respectively, with 13 bases between them. CDR3 length: 16 residues. CDR1 KGHSH and CDR2 LQKENI come from the germline V gene. The CDR3 spells CASSPPGGQSGNTIYF. The CDR3 DNA reads TGTGCCAGCTCACCCCCGGGGGGGCAATCTGGAAACACCATATATTTT.

The V call is TRBV4-3, the J call TRBJ2-3, with D possibly TRBD2 on 7 matching bases. The V gene lost 1 base and the J gene lost 2 bases, with 13 bases spanning the gap. The germline CDR1 and CDR2 sequences are LGHNA and YSLEER. CDR3 length equals 16 residues. This chain's CDR3 is CASSQGGGTFTDTQYF. CDR3 bases: TGCGCCAGCAGCCAAGGGGGGGGCACTTTCACAGATACGCAGTATTTT.